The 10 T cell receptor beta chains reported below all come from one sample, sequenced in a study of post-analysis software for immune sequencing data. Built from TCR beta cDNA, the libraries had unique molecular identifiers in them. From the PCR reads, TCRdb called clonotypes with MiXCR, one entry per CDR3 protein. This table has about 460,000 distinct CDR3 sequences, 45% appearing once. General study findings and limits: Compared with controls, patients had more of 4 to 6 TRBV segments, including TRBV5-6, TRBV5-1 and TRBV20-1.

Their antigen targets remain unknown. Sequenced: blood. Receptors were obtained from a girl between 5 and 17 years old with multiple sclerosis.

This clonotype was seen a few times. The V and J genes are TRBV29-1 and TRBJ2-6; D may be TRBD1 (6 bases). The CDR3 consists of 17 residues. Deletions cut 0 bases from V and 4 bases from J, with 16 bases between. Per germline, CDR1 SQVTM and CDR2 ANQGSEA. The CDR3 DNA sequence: TGCAGCGTTGAAGACCCAAATACAGGGACCGGGGCCAACGTCCTGACTTTC. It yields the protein CSVEDPNTGTGANVLTF.

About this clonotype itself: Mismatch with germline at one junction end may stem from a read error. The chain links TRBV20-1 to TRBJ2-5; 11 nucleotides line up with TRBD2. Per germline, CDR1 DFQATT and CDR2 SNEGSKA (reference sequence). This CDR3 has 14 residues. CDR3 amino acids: CSQAPLAGGEIQYF. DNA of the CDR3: TGCAGCCAGGCTCCCTTAGCGGGAGGGGAGATCCAGTACTTC.

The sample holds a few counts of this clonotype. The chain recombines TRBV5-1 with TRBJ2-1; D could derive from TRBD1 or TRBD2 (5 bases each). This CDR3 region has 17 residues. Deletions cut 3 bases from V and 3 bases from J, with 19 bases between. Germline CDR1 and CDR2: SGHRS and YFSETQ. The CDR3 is CASSWGSGQGLYNEQFF. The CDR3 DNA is TGCGCCAGCAGCTGGGGGAGTGGGCAGGGCCTCTACAATGAGCAGTTCTTC.

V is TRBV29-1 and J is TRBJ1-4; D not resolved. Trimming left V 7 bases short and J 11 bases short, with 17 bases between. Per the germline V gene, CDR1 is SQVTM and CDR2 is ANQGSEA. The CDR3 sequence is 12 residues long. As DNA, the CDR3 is TGCAGCGCCCAATTGACCGGGCCGAAACTGTTTTTT. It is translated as CSAQLTGPKLFF.

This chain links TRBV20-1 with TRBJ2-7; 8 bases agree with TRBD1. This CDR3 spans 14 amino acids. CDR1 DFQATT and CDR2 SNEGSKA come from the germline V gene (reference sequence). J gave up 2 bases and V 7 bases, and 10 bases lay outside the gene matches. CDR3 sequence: CSVTRDRSPYEQYF. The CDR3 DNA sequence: TGCAGTGTTACCCGGGACAGGAGCCCCTACGAGCAGTACTTC.

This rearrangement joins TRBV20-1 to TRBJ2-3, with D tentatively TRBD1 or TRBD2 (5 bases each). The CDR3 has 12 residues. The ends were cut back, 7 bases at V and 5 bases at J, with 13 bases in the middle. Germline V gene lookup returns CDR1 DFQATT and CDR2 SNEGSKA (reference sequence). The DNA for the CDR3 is TGCAGTGTGGTGAGGGGTCGAGATACGCAGTATTTT. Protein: CSVVRGRDTQYF.

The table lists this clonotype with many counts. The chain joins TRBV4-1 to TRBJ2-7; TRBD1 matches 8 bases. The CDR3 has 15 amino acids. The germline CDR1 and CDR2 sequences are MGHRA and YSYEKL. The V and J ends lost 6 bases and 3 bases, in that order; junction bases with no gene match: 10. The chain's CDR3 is CASSHNQGAIYEQYF. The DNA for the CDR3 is TGCGCCAGCAGTCATAACCAGGGGGCTATCTACGAGCAGTACTTC.

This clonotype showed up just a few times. Here the CDR3 reads CASSQSQVRNIQYF. CDR3 coding DNA: TGTGCCAGCAGTCAATCTCAGGTTAGGAACATTCAGTACTTC. The J gene is TRBJ2-4, the V gene TRBV12-3 or TRBV12-4; the D is unclear. CDR3 length: 14 amino acids. V was cut by 5 bases and J by 7 bases, with 15 bases left in between.

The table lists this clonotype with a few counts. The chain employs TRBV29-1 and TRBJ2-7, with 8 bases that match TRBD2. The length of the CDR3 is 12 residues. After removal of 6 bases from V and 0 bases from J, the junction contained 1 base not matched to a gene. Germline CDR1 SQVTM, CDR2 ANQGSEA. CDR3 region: CSVGTSSYEQYF. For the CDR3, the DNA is TGCAGCGTGGGGACTAGCTCCTACGAGCAGTACTTC.

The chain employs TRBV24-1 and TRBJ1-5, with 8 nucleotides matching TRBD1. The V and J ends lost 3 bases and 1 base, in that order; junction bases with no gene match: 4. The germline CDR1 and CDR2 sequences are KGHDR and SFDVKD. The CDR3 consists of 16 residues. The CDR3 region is CATSDRQGHSNQPQHF. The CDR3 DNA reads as TGTGCCACCAGTGATCGACAGGGGCACAGCAATCAGCCCCAGCATTTT.